The present entry profiles one T cell receptor beta chain with its context. What it recognizes is unknown. Sequencing used immunoSEQ multiplex PCR; TCRdb keeps in-frame clones, though not all of them. The sample consists of about 2 million clones, 85% to 95% of them appearing once. This sample stems from a study of shared clonotypes between healthy human individuals. On the study more broadly: Used for every donor were three CD4 naive, three CD4 memory, two CD8 naive and one CD8 memory plate.

Germline CDR1 is MNHNS and CDR2 is SASEGT. Trimming removed 4 bases at V and 2 bases at J, with 15 bases between. The CDR3 has 16 residues. Study-level findings and limits: Relative to clonotypes present in all four donors, those not shared had lower generation probabilities.

This chain links TRBV6-1 with TRBJ2-1; possibly TRBD1 or TRBD2 for D (6 bases each). The specimen was naive CD4+ T cells sorted from blood. Specified subset: CD45RA+ positively selected. This TCR derives from a man between 18 and 35 years old in good health. CDR3 protein: CASSVQPGATYNEQFF. For the CDR3, the DNA is TGTGCCAGCAGTGTACAACCGGGGGCCACCTACAATGAGCAGTTCTTC.